This T cell receptor (beta chain) was profiled in a study of human T cells and chemical hapten exposure. About the study: Sensitization applied 2% DPC to around 2 cm by around 2 cm of upper inner arm skin.

The CDR3 extends over 14 amino acids. The germline gives CDR1 MDHEN, CDR2 SYDVKM. Trimming took 2 bases from V and 2 from J; bases not matched to a gene: 2. As to time point: patch test 1, 2 weeks after DPC sensitization. Documented treatment: therapeutic diphenylcyclopropenone sensitization with weekly scalp DPC. A word on this clonotype: Its antigen is not known.

MiXCR, applied by TCRdb to the RACE reads, yields one record per CDR3 protein. Of about 74,000 distinct CDR3 sequences in the sample, 25% to 40% were seen once. Study-wide findings and caveats: Relative to controls, expanded TCRs formed significantly more large CDR3 similarity clusters.

This chain links TRBV28 with TRBJ2-7; 8 bases agree with TRBD2. The receptor was derived from a man aged 35 to 55 with alopecia areata. Some clones in this sample may be carry-over from other donors' samples. The sample consisted of whole blood, taken in connection with sensitization to the hapten diphenylcyclopropenone (DPC). This chain's CDR3 is CASSLPGGPYEQYF. As DNA, the CDR3 is TGTGCCAGCAGTTTACCGGGAGGGCCCTACGAGCAGTACTTC.